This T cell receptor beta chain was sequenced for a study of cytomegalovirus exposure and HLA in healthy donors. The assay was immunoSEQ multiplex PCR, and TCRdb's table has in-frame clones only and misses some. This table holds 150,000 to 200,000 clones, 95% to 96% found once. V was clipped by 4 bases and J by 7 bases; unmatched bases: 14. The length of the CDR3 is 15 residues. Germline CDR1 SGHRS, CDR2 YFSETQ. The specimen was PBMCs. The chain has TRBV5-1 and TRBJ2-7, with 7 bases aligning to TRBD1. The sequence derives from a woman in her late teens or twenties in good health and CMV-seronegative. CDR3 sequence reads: CASSLGTVVWFEQYF. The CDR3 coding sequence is TGCGCCAGCAGCCTCGGGACAGTTGTCTGGTTTGAGCAGTACTTC.